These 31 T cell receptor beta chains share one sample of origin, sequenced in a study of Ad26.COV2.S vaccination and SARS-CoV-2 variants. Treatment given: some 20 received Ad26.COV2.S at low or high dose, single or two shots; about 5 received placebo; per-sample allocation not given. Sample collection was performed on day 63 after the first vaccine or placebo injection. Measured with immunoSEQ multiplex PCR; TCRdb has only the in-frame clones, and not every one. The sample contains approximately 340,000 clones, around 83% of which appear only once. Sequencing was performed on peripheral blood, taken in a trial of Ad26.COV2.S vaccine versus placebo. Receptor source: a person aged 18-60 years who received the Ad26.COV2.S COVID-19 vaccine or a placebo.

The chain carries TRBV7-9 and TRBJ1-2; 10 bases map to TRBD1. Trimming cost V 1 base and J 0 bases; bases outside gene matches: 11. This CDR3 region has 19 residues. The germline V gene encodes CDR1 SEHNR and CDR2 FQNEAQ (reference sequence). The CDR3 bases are TGTGCCAGCAGCTTAGTAGTGACAGGGGGCTTCCAAGCTAACTATGGCTACACCTTC. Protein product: CASSLVVTGGFQANYGYTF.

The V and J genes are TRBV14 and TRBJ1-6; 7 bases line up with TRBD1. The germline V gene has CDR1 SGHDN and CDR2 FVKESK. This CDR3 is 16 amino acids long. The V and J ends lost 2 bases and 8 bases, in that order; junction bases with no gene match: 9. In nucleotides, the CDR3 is TGTGCCAGCAGCCAAAGACTGACAGGGAGGGATTCACCCCTCCACTTT. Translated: CASSQRLTGRDSPLHF.

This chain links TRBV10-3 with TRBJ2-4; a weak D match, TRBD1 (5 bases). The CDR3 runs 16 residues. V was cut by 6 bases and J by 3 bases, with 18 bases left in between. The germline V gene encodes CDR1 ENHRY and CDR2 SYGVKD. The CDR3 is CAISPSQGRGKNIQYF. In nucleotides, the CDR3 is TGTGCCATCAGCCCGTCTCAGGGTCGTGGCAAAAACATTCAGTACTTC.

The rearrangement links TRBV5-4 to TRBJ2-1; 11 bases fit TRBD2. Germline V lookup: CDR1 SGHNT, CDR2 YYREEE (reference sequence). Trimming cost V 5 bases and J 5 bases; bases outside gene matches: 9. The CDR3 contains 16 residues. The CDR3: CASSLDGTSGNNEQFF. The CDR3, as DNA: TGTGCCAGCAGTCTGGACGGGACTAGCGGAAACAATGAGCAGTTCTTC.

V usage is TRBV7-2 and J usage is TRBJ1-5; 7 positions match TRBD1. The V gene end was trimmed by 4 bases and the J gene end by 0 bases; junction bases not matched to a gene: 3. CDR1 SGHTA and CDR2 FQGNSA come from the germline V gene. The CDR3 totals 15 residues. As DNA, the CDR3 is TGTGCCAGCAGCTCCAACAGGGGTAGCAATCAGCCCCAGCATTTT. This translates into CASSSNRGSNQPQHF.

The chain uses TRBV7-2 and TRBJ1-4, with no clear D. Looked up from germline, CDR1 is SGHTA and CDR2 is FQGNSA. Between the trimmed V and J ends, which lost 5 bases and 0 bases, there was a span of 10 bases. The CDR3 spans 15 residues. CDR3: CASSHGVATNEKLFF. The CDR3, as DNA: TGTGCCAGCAGCCATGGGGTAGCAACTAATGAAAAACTGTTTTTT.

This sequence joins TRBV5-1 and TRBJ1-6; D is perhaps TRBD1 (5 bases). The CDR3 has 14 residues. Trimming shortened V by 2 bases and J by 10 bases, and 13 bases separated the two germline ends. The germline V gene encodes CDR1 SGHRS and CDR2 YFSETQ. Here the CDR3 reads CASSFTSGNSPLHF. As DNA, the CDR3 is TGCGCCAGCAGCTTCACCTCAGGGAACTCACCCCTCCACTTT.

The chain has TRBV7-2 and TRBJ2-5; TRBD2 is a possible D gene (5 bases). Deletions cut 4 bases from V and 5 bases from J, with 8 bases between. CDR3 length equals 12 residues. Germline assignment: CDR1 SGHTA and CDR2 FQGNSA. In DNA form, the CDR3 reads TGTGCCAGCAGCTACCCGGGGGAGACCCAGTACTTC. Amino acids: CASSYPGETQYF. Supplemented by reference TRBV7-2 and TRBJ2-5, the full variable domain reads GAGVSQSPSNKVTEKGKDVELRCDPISGHTALYWYRQSLGQGLEFLIYFQGNSAPDKSGLPSDRFSAERTGGSVSTLTIQRTQQEDSAVYLCASSYPGETQYFGPGTRLLVL.

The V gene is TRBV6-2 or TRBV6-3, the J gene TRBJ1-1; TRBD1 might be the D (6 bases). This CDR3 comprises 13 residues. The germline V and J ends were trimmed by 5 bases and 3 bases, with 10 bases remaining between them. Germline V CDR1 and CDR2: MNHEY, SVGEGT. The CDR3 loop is CASSATGYTEAFF. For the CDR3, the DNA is TGTGCCAGCAGTGCCACAGGGTACACTGAAGCTTTCTTT.

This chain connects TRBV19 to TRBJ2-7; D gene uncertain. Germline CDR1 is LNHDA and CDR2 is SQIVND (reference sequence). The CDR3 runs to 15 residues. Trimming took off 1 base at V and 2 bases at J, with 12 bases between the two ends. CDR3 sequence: CASSIGWVGTYEQYF. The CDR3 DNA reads TGTGCCAGTAGTATAGGGTGGGTCGGTACCTACGAGCAGTACTTC.

CDR3 DNA sequence: TGTGCCAGCAGCTCAAGGGCTCAGCATAACACCGGGGAGCTGTTTTTT. Translated: CASSSRAQHNTGELFF. The chain employs TRBV9 and TRBJ2-2, with no clear D. Between the trimmed V and J ends, which lost 4 bases and 2 bases, there was a span of 15 bases. There are 16 residues in the CDR3. Germline CDR1 reads SGDLS; CDR2 reads YYNGEE.

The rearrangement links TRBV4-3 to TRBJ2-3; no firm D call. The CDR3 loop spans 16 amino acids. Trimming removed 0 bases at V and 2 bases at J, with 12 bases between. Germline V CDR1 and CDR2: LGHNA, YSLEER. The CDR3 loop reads CASSQDRLNPTDTQYF. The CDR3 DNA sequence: TGCGCCAGCAGCCAAGATAGGCTCAACCCCACAGATACGCAGTATTTT.

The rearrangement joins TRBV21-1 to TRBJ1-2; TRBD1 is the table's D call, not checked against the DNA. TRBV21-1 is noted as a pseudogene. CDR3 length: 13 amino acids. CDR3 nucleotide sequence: TGTGCCAGCAGCAAATTTAGGGGCGATGGCTACACCTTC. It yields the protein CASSKFRGDGYTF.

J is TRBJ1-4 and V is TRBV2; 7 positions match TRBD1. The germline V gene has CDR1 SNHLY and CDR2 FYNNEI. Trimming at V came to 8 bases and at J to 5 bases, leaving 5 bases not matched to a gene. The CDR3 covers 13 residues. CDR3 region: CASHRDSNEKLFF. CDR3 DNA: TGTGCCAGCCACCGGGACAGCAATGAAAAACTGTTTTTT.

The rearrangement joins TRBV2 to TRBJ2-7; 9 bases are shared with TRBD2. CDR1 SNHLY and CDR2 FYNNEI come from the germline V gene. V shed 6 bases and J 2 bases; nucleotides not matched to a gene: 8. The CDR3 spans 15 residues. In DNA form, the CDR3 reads TGTGCCAGCAGGGAGGCCCAGCGGGGGGCCTACGAGCAGTACTTC. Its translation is CASREAQRGAYEQYF.

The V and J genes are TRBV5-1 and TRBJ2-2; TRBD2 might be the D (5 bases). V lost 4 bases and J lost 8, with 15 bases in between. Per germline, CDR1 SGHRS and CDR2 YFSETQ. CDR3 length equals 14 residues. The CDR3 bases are TGCGCCAGCAGCAGGGCGGGTGAGCTTGGGGAGCTGTTTTTT. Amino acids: CASSRAGELGELFF.

The CDR3, as DNA: TGTGCCAGCTCACCACGGACTGCCGAGGGCGCCGGGGAGCTGTTTTTT. It specifies CASSPRTAEGAGELFF. This chain uses TRBV18 with TRBJ2-2; D possibly corresponds to TRBD2 (5 bases). V dropped 1 base and J dropped 6 bases, with 15 bases sitting between them. Per germline, CDR1 KGHSH and CDR2 LQKENI. The CDR3 runs to 16 residues.

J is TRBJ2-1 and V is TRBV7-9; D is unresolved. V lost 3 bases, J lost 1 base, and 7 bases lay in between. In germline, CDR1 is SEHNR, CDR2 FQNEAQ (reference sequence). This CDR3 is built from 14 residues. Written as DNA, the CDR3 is TGTGCCAGCAGCTTGCCGGCGTCCTACAATGAGCAGTTCTTC. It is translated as CASSLPASYNEQFF. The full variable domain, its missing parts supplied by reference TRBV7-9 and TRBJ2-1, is DTGVSQNPRHKITKRGQNVTFRCDPISEHNRLYWYRQTLGQGPEFLTYFQNEAQLEKSRLLSDRFSAERPKGSFSTLEIQRTEQGDSAMYLCASSLPASYNEQFFGPGTRLTVL.

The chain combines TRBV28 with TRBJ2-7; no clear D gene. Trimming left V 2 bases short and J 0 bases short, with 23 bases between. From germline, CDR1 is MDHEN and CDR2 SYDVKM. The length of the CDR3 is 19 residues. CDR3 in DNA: TGTGCCAGCAGTTTAAGTCCACCAGACCTCAGCGAGATCTCCTACGAGCAGTACTTC. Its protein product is CASSLSPPDLSEISYEQYF.

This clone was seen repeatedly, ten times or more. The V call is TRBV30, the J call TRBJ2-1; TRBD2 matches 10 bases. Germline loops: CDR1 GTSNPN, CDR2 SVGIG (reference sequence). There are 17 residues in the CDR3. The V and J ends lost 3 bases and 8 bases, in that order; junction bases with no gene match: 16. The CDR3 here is CAWRIPPFSGRADEQFF. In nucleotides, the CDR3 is TGTGCCTGGAGGATACCCCCCTTCAGCGGGAGGGCCGATGAGCAGTTCTTC.

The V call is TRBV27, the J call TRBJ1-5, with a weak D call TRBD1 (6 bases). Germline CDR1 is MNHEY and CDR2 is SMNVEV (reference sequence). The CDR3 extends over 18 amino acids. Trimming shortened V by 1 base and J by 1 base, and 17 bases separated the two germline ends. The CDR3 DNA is TGTGCCAGCAGTTTATTGTGGGCCCCGGGGGGCAGCAATCAGCCCCAGCATTTT. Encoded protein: CASSLLWAPGGSNQPQHF.

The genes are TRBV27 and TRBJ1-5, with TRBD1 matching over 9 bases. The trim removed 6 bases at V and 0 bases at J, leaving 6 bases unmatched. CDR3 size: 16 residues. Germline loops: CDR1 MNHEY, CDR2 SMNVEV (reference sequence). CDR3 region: CASRARQGDSNQPQHF. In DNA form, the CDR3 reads TGTGCCAGCAGGGCCAGACAGGGGGATAGCAATCAGCCCCAGCATTTT.

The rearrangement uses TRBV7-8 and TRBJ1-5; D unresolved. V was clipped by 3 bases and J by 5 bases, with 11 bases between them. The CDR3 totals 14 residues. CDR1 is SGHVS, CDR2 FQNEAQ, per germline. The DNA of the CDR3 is TGTGCCAGCAGCTTTGAACAGAGAGATCAGCCCCAGCATTTT. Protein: CASSFEQRDQPQHF.

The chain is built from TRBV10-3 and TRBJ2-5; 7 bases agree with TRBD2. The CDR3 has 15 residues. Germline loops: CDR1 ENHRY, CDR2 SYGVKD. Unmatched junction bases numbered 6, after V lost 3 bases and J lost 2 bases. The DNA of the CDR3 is TGTGCCATCAGTGATCTGGCTAGCGGACAAGAGACCCAGTACTTC. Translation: CAISDLASGQETQYF.

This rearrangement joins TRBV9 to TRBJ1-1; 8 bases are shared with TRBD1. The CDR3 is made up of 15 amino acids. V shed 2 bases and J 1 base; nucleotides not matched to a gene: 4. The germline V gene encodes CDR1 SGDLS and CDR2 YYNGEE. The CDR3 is CASSVTTGGNTEAFF. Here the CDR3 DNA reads TGTGCCAGCAGCGTCACTACAGGGGGGAACACTGAAGCTTTCTTT.

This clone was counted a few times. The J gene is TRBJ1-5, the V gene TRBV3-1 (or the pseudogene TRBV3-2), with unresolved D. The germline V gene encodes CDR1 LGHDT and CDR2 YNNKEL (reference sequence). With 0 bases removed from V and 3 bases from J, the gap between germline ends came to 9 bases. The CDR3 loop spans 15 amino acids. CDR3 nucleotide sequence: TGTGCCAGCAGCCAAGATCTCAGCCCCAATCAGCCCCAGCATTTT. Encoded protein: CASSQDLSPNQPQHF.

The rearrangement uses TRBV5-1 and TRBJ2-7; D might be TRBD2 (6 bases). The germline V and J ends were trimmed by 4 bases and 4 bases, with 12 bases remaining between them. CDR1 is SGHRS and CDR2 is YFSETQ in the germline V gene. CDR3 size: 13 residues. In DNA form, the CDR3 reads TGCGCCAGCAGCCAGATGGGGGGATACGAGCAGTACTTC. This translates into CASSQMGGYEQYF.

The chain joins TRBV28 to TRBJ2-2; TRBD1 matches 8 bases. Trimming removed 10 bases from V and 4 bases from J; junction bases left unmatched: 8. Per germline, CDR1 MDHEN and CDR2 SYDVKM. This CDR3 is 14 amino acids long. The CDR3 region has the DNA TGTGCCACCCTCGGACAGGGTCGCACCGGGGAGCTGTTTTTT. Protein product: CATLGQGRTGELFF.

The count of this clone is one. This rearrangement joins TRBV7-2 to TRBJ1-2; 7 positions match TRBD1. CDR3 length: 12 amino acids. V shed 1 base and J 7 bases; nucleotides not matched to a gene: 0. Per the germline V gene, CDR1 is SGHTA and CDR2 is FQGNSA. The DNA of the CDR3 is TGTGCCAGCAGCTTAGACAGGGGTGGCTACACCTTC. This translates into CASSLDRGGYTF.

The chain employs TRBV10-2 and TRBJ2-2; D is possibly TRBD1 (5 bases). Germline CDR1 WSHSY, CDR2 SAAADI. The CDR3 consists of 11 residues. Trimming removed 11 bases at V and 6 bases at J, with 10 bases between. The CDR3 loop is CAGYRSGELFF. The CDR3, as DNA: TGCGCCGGATACAGGTCCGGGGAGCTGTTTTTT.

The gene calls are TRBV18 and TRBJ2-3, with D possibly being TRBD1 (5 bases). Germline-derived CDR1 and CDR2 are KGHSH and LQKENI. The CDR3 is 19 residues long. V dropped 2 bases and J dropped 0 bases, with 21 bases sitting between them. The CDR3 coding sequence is TGTGCCAGCTCACCAGTAGGGGTAACTTCACAGACTAGCACAGATACGCAGTATTTT. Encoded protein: CASSPVGVTSQTSTDTQYF.